The 3 T cell receptor beta chains below all came from one sample that was sequenced in a study of cytotoxic CD8 clonotypes in ibrutinib-treated CLL. Some clones are missing from TCRdb's copy, which holds only in-frame ones; the method was immunoSEQ multiplex PCR. Of about 68,000 clones listed, 65% to 85% are singletons. The sample consisted of PBMCs, taken at disease progression, from a patient treated with ibrutinib. The receptors were gathered from a human donor with chronic lymphocytic leukemia.

J is TRBJ2-7 and V is TRBV29-1, with TRBD2 identical over 7 bases. V lost 7 bases to trimming and J lost 3 bases; unmatched junction nucleotides: 9. Per germline, CDR1 SQVTM and CDR2 ANQGSEA. The CDR3 contains 13 residues. The CDR3 coding sequence is TGCAGCGCCTCCCCCCAGCGGGGCTACGAGCAGTACTTC. Translation: CSASPQRGYEQYF.

The rearrangement uses TRBV27 and TRBJ1-5, with 10 bases aligning to TRBD1. Trimming removed 5 bases from V and 6 bases from J; junction bases left unmatched: 7. The CDR3 totals 15 residues. CDR1 and CDR2 (germline): MNHEY, SMNVEV (reference sequence). Written as DNA, the CDR3 is TGTGCCAGCAGTCCGTGGGACAGGGGAGGTCAGCCCCAGCATTTT. Amino acid sequence: CASSPWDRGGQPQHF.

The rearrangement links TRBV6-1 to TRBJ1-1; perhaps TRBD1 as D (6 bases). Germline V CDR1 and CDR2: MNHNS, SASEGT. The CDR3 length is 11 residues. V was trimmed by 8 bases and J by 6 bases, leaving 10 bases between them. This CDR3 reads CASGRGAEAFF. The CDR3 DNA reads TGTGCCAGCGGCAGGGGCGCTGAAGCTTTCTTT.